This TCR beta chain is drawn from a study of monozygotic twins with inflammatory bowel disease. Germline-derived CDR1 and CDR2 are SEHNR and FQNEAQ (reference sequence). The CDR3 length is 16 residues. The input for each TCR library was 3,500 to 4,500 ng of total RNA. Two rounds of nested PCR, of about 17 and 10 cycles, were run on TCRalpha and TCRbeta cDNA. TCRdb re-called the 5' RACE reads; every CDR3 protein appears as one record, without DNA. This sample's table reports a few hundred thousand distinct CDR3 sequences. The sequence was collected from a human donor with ulcerative colitis or Crohn's disease, or a healthy co-twin of an affected twin (not recorded which). What was sequenced was blood. The V call is TRBV7-9, the J call TRBJ2-1; TCRdb outputs TRBD1, but without DNA this stays unchecked. This chain's CDR3 is CASSLGRTPDYNEQFF.